This T cell receptor (beta chain) was sequenced during a study of long-term antiretroviral therapy in people with HIV. Study-level findings and limits: Clones that had undergone expansion before ART dominated the repertoire at all time points.

The study drew at least one pre-ART and at least two post-ART PBMC samples from every donor. The CDR3 is 15 residues long. CDR1 is MNHEY, CDR2 SMNVEV, per germline (reference sequence). Trimming at V came to 5 bases and at J to 7 bases, leaving 13 bases not matched to a gene. As to this clone: Its antigen remains unknown.

An immunoSEQ assay, version v3.0, was performed at survey level. TCRdb's table, derived via immunoSEQ multiplex PCR, lists solely in-frame clones and lacks some. The sample holds approximately 24,000 clones, approximately 81% seen once. Material: unsorted PBMCs, obtained at the start of antiretroviral therapy, before treatment. The clonotype originates from a woman between 18 and 29 years old with HIV. V usage is TRBV27 and J usage is TRBJ1-1; 7 bases are a match to TRBD1. This chain's CDR3 is CASSLHQGTAYEAFF. CDR3 nucleotides: TGTGCCAGCAGTCTCCACCAGGGGACAGCCTATGAAGCTTTCTTT.